This T cell receptor (beta chain) was captured by sequencing in a study of cytomegalovirus exposure and HLA in healthy donors. PCR amplification relied on 60 Vbeta primers (plus 13 Jbeta primers). Here immunoSEQ multiplex PCR was the method, and the copy in TCRdb shows in-frame clones only, minus some. Of under 150,000 clones listed, roughly 80% were seen once; the top ten hold over 6.5%. A single count supports this clone. Its specificity is unknown. Germline V gene data show CDR1 as SQVTM and CDR2 as ANQGSEA. The length of the CDR3 is 14 residues. Trimming at V came to 3 bases and at J to 3 bases, leaving 5 bases not matched to a gene. The study's findings and limits: Rare TCR sequences dominated, though some public TCRs recurred in many donors.

Material: PBMCs. The receptor comes from a man aged 35-49 years in good health and CMV-seropositive. This rearrangement joins TRBV29-1 to TRBJ2-1, with 7 bases lining up with TRBD1. CDR3 bases: TGCAGCGTTGAGACAGGGCTTAACTACAATGAGCAGTTCTTC. It codes for CSVETGLNYNEQFF.